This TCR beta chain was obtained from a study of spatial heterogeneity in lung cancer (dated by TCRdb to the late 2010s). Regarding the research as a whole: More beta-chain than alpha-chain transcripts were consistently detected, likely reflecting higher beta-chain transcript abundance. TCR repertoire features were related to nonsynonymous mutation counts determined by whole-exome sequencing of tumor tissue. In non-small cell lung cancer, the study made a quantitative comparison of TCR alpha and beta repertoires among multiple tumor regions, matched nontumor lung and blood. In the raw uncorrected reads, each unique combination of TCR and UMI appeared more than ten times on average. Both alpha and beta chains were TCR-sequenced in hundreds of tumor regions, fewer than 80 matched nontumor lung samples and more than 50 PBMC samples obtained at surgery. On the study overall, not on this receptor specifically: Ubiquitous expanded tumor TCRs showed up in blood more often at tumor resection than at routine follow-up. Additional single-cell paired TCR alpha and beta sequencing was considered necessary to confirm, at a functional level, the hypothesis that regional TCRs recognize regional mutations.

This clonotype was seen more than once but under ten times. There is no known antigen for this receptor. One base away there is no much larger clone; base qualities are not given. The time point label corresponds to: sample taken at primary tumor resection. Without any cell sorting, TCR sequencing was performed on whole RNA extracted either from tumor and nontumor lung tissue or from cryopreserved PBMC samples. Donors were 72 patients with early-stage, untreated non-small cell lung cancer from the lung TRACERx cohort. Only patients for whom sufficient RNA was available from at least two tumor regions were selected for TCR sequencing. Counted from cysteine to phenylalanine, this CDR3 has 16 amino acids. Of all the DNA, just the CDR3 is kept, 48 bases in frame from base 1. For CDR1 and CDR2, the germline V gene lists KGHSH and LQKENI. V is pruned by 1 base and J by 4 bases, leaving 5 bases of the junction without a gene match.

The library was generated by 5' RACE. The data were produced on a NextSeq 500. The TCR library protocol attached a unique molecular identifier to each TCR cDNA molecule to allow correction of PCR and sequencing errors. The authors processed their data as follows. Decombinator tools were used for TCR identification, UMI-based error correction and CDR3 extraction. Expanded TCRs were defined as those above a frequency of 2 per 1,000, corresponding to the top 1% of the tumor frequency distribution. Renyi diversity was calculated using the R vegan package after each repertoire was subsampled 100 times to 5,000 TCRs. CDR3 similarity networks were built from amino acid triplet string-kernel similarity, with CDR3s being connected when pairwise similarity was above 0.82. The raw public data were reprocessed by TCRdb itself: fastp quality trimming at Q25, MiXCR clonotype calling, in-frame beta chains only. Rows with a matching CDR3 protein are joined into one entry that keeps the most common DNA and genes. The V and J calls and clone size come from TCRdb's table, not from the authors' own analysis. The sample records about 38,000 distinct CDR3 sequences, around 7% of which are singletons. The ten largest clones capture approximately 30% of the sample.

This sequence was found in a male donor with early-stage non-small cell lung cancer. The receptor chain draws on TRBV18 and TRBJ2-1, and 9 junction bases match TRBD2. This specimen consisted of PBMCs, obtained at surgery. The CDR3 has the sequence CASSPRGLADYNEQFF. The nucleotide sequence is TGTGCCAGCTCACCACGGGGACTAGCAGATTACAATGAGCAGTTCTTC.